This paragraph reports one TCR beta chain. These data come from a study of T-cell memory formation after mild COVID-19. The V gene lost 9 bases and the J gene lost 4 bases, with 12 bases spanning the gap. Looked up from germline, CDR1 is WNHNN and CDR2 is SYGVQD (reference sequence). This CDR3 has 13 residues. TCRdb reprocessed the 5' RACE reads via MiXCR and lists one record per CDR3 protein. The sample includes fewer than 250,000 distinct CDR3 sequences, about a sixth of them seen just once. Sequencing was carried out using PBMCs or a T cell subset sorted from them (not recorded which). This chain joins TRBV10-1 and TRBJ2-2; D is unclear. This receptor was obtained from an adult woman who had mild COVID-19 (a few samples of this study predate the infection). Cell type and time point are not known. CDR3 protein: CASLPVGTGELFF. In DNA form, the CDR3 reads TGCGCCAGTCTCCCGGTTGGCACCGGGGAGCTGTTTTTT.